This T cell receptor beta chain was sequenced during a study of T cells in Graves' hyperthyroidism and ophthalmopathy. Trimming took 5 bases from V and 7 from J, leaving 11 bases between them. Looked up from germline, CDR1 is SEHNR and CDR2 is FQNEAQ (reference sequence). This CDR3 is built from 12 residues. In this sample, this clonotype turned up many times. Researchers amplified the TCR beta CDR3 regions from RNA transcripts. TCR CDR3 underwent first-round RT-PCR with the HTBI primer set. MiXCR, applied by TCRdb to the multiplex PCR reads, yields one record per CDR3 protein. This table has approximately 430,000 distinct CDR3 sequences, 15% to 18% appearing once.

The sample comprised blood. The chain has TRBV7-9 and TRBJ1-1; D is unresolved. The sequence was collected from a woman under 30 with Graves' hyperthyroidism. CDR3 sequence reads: CASSLRGIEAFF. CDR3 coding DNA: TGTGCCAGCAGCCTGCGTGGGATTGAAGCTTTCTTT.